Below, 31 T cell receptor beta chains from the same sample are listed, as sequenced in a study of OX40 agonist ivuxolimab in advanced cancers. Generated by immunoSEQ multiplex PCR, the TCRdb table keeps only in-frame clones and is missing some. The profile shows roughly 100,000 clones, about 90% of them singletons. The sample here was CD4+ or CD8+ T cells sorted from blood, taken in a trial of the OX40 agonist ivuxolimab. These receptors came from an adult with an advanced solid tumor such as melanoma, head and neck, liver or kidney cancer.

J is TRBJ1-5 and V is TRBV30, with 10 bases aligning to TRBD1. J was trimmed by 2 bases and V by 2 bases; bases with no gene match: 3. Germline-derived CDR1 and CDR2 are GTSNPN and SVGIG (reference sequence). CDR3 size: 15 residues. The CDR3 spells CAWSPGQGGNQPQHF. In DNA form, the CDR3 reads TGTGCCTGGAGTCCCGGACAGGGGGGCAATCAGCCCCAGCATTTT.

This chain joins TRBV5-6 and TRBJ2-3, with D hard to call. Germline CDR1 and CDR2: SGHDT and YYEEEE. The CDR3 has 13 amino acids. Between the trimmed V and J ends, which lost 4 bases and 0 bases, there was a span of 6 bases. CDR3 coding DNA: TGTGCCAGCAGCAGTTCTAGCACAGATACGCAGTATTTT. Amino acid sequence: CASSSSSTDTQYF.

The CDR3 DNA follows: TGCGCCAGCAGCTCACAGGGGATTACCTACAATGAGCAGTTCTTC. Protein sequence: CASSSQGITYNEQFF. The rearrangement uses TRBV5-1 and TRBJ2-1; 7 bases are a match to TRBD1. V was pared by 3 bases and J by 2 bases, with 5 bases of the junction left unmatched. CDR1 and CDR2 from the germline V gene are SGHRS and YFSETQ. The CDR3 is 15 amino acids. Full variable domain (outside the CDR3, taken from reference TRBV5-1 and TRBJ2-1): KAGVTQTPRYLIKTRGQQVTLSCSPISGHRSVSWYQQTPGQGLQFLFEYFSETQRNKGNFPGRFSGRQFSNSRSEMNVSTLELGDSALYLCASSSQGITYNEQFFGPGTRLTVL.

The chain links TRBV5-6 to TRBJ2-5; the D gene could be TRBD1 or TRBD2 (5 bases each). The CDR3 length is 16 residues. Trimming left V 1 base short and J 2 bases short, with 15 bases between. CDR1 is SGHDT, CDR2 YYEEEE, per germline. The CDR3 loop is CASSLRLTGPQETQYF. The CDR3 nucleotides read TGTGCCAGCAGCTTGAGGTTAACGGGGCCTCAAGAGACCCAGTACTTC.

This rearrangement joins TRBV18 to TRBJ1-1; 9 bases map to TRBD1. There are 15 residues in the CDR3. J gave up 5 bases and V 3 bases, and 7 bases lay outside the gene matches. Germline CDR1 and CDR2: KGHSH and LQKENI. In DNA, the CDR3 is TGTGCCAGCTCACCGTTGGGACAGGGAAGAACTGAAGCTTTCTTT. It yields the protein CASSPLGQGRTEAFF.

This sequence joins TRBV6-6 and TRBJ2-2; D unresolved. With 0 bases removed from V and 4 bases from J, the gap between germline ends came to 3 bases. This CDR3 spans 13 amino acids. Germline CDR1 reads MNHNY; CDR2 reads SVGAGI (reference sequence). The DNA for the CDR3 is TGTGCCAGCAGTTACTCCGGCACCGGGGAGCTGTTTTTT. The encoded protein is CASSYSGTGELFF.

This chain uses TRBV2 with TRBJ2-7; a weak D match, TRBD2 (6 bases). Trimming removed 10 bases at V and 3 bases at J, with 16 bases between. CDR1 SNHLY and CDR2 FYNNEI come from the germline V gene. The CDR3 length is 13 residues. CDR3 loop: CATRRGAGYEQYF. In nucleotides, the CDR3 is TGTGCCACCCGGCGGGGAGCCGGCTACGAGCAGTACTTC.

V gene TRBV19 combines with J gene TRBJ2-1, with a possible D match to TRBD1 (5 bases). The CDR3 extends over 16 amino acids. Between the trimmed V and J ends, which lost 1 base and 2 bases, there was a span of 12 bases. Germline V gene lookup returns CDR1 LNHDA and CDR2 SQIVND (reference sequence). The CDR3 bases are TGTGCCAGTAGTATAGCCCAGGGCTATCCCTACAATGAGCAGTTCTTC. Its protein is CASSIAQGYPYNEQFF.

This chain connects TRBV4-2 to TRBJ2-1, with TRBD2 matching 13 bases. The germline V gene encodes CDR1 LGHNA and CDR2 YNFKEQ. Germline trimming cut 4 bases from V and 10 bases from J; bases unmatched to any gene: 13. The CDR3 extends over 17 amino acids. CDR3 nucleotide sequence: TGTGCCAGCAGCCCTTTAATTACTAGCGGGGGGGCGGACGAGCAGTTCTTC. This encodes CASSPLITSGGADEQFF.

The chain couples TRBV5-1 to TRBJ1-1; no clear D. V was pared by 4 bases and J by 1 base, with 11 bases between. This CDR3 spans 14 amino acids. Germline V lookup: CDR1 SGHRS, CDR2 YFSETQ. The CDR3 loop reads CASSPPAANTEAFF. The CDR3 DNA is TGCGCCAGCAGCCCGCCCGCCGCGAACACTGAAGCTTTCTTT.

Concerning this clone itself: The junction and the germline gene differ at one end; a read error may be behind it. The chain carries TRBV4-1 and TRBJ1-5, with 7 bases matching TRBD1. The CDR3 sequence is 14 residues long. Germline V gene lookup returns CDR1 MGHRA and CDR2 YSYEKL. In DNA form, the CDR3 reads TGCGTCAGCAGCCTGGAAGGGGGCGGACAGCCCCAGCATTTT. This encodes CVSSLEGGGQPQHF.

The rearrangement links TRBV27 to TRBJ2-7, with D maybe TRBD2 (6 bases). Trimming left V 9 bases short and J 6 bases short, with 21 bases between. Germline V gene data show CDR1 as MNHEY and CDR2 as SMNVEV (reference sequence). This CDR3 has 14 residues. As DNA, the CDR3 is TGTGCCAGTGGCTTGGGGTGGCGGGAACGCGAGCAGTACTTC. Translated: CASGLGWREREQYF.

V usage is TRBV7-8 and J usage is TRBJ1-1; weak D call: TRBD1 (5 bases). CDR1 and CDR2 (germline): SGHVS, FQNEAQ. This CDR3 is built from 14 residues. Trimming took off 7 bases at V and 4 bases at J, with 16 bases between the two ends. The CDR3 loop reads CASTLGDFGTEAFF. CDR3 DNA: TGTGCCAGCACCTTGGGGGATTTTGGCACTGAAGCTTTCTTT.

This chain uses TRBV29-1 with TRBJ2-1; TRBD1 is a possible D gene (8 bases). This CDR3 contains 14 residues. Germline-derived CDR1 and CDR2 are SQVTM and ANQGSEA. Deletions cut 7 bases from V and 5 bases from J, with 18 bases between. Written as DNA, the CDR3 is TGCAGCGGGAAGGACAGGGAGGGTCACAATGAGCAGTTCTTC. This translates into CSGKDREGHNEQFF.

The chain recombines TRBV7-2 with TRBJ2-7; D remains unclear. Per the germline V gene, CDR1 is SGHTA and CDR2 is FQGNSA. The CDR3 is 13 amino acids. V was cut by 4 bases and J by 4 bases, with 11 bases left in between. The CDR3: CASSSPLGYEQYF. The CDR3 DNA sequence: TGTGCCAGCAGCTCCCCCCTCGGTTACGAGCAGTACTTC.

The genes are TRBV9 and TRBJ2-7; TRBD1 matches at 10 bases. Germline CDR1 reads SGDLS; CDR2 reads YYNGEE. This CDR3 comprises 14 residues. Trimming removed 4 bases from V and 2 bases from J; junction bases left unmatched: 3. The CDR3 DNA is TGTGCCAGCAGCCCGGGACAGGGGCCCTACGAGCAGTACTTC. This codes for CASSPGQGPYEQYF. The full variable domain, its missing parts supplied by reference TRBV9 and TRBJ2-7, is DSGVTQTPKHLITATGQRVTLRCSPRSGDLSVYWYQQSLDQGLQFLIQYYNGEERAKGNILERFSAQQFPDLHSELNLSSLELGDSALYFCASSPGQGPYEQYFGPGTRLTVT.

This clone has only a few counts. DNA for the CDR3: TGCGCCAGCAGCCACGTTTTTAGCGGGGAGGAGAGCAATCAGCCCCAGCATTTT. It specifies CASSHVFSGEESNQPQHF. The V gene is TRBV4-1, the J gene TRBJ1-5; D not certain. Trimming removed 3 bases from V and 1 base from J, with 19 bases in between. This CDR3 has 18 residues. Germline V gives CDR1 MGHRA, CDR2 YSYEKL.

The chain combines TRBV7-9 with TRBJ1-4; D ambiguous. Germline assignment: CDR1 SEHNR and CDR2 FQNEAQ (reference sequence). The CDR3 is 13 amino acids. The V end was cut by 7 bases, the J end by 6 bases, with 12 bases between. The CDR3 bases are TGTGCCAGCAACCGGGGAGGGTATGAAAAACTGTTTTTT. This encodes CASNRGGYEKLFF.

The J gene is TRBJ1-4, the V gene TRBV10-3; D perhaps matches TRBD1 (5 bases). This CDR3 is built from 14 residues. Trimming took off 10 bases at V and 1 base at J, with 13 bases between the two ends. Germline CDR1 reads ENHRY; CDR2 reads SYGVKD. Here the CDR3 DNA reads TGTGCCACCACCAAGACAGAAACTAATGAAAAACTGTTTTTT. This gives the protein CATTKTETNEKLFF.

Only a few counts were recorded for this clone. This CDR3 is CASSFYTGELFF. CDR3 nucleotide sequence: TGTGCCAGCAGCTTTTACACCGGGGAGCTGTTTTTT. The chain couples TRBV7-2 to TRBJ2-2; the D is unclear. The CDR3 sequence is 12 residues long. The ends were cut back, 3 bases at V and 3 bases at J, with 2 bases in the middle. CDR1 and CDR2 (germline): SGHTA, FQGNSA.

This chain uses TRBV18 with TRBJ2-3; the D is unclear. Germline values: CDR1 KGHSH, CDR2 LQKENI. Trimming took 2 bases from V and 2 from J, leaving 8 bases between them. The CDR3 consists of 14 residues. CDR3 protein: CASSPFPATDTQYF. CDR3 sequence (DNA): TGTGCCAGCTCACCATTCCCCGCCACAGATACGCAGTATTTT.

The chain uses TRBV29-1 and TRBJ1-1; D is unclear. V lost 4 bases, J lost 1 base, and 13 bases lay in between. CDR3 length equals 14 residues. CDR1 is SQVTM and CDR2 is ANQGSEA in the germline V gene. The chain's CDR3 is CSVGGMGTNTEAFF. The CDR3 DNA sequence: TGCAGCGTTGGGGGTATGGGCACGAACACTGAAGCTTTCTTT.

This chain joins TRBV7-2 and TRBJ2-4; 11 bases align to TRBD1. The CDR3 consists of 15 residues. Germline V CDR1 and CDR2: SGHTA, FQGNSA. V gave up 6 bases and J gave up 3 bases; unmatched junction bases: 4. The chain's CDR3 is CASSIGTGGKNIQYF. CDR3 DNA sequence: TGTGCCAGCAGTATCGGGACAGGGGGCAAAAACATTCAGTACTTC.

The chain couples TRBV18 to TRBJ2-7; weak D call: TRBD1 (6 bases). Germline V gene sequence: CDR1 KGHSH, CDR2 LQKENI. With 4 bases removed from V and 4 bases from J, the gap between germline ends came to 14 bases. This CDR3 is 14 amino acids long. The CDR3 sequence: CASSLGTNQYEQYF. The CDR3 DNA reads TGTGCCAGCTCACTGGGGACAAACCAATACGAGCAGTACTTC.

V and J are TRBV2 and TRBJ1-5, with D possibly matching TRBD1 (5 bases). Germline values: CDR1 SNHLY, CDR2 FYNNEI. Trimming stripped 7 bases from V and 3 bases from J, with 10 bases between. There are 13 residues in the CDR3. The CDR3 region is CASNWGVNQPQHF. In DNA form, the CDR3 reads TGTGCCAGCAATTGGGGCGTCAATCAGCCCCAGCATTTT.

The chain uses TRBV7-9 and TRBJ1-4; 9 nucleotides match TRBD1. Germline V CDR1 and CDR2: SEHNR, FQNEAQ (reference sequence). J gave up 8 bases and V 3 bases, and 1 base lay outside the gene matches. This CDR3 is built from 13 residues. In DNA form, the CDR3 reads TGTGCCAGCAGCTTGGGACAGGGCGAAAAACTGTTTTTT. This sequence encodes CASSLGQGEKLFF.

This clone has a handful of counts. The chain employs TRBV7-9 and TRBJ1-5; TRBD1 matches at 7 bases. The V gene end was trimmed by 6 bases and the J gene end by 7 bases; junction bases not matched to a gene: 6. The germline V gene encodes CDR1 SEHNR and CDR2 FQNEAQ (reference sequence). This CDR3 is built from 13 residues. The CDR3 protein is CASRQQGNQPQHF. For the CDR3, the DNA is TGTGCCAGCAGACAACAGGGGAACCAGCCCCAGCATTTT.

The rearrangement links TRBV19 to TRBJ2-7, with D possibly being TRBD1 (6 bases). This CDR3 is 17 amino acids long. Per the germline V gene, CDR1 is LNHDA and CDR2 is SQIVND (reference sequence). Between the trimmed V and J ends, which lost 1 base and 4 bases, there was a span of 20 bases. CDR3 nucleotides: TGTGCCAGTAGTATAGTCCTCAGTAAGACAGGACCTTACGAGCAGTACTTC. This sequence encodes CASSIVLSKTGPYEQYF.

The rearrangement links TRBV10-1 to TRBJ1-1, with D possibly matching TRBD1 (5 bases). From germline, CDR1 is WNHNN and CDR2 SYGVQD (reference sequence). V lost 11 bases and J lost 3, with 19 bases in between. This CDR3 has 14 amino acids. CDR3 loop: CASASGGVDTEAFF. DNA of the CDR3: TGCGCCTCCGCTTCGGGAGGGGTGGACACTGAAGCTTTCTTT.

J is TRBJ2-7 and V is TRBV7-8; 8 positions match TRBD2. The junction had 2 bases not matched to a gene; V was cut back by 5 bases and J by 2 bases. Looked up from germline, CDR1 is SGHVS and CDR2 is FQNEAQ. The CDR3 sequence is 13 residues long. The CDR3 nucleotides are TGTGCCAGCAGCACGGGGGGGGCCTACGAGCAGTACTTC. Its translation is CASSTGGAYEQYF.

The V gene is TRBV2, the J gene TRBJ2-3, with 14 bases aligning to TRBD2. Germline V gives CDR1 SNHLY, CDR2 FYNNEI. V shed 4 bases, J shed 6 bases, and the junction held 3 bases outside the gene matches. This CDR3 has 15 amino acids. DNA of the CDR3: TGTGCCAGCAGTGGGACTAGCGGGGGGTTGGATACGCAGTATTTT. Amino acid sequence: CASSGTSGGLDTQYF.